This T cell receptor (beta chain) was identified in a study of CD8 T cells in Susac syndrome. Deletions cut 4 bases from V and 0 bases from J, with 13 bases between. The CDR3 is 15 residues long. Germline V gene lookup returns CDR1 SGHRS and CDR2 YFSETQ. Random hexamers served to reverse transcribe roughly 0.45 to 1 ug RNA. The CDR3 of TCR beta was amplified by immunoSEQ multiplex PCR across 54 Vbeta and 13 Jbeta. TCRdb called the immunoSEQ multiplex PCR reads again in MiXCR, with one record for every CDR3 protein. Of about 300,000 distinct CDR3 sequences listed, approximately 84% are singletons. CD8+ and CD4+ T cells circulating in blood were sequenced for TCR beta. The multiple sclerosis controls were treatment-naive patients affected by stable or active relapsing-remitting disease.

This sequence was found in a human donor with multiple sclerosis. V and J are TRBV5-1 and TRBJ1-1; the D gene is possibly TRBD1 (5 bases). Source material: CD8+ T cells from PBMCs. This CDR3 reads CASSDSREMNTEAFF. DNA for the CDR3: TGCGCCAGCAGCGACAGCAGGGAAATGAACACTGAAGCTTTCTTT. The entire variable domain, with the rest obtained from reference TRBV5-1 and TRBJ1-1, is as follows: KAGVTQTPRYLIKTRGQQVTLSCSPISGHRSVSWYQQTPGQGLQFLFEYFSETQRNKGNFPGRFSGRQFSNSRSEMNVSTLELGDSALYLCASSDSREMNTEAFFGQGTRLTVV.